These T cell receptor beta chains were read from a single sample in a study of cytomegalovirus exposure and HLA in healthy donors. Sequenced by immunoSEQ multiplex PCR; TCRdb stores in-frame clones only, minus some. This sample yields around 100,000 clones, of which 76% are seen a single time; around 19% belongs to the top ten. The sequenced material came from PBMCs. Every receptor here comes from a woman aged 60-70 years in good health and CMV-seropositive. Each CDR3 is given without its conserved first and last residue.

v_call cdr3_length cdr3_aa
TRBV7-9 13 ASSRDYYSNQPQH
TRBV19 11 ASLGGRGNEQF
TRBV5-1 14 ASSPTGTGGGNIQY
TRBV18 12 ASSLQGGNQPQH
TRBV19 13 ASNPGTGSSYEQY
TRBV30 13 AWSVTGALDNEQF
TRBV5-4 13 ASSLNQGMNTEAF
TRBV5-1 11 ASSLLGQWGYT
TRBV5-1 11 ASSGGTTEGAF
TRBV7-9 16 ASSLPIGSPSSYNEQF
TRBV30 10 AWSVLAVGST
TRBV9 12 ASSAYSQGIGAF
TRBV4-1 11 ATAPGSYNEQF
TRBV6-6 14 ASSDGAGLADYEQY
TRBV13 11 ASLSRGSYEQY
TRBV6-6 11 ASAKGGNTEAF
TRBV9 15 ASSRVVGGRSGETQY
TRBV5-1 12 ASSPTRSSYEQY
TRBV20-1 9 SASGNYGYT
TRBV28 9 ASSFAETQY
TRBV9 11 ASSVESNTEAF